The clone carrying this T cell receptor (beta chain) appeared a single time. This CDR3 contains 15 residues. The V gene's germline CDR1 is MNHNS and CDR2 SASEGT. Deletions cut 2 bases from V and 3 bases from J, with 13 bases between. The entry originates in a study of shared clonotypes between healthy human individuals. Clones were read by immunoSEQ multiplex PCR, and TCRdb kept only the in-frame ones, dropping some. Counted here are some 2,000,000 clones, roughly 94% occurring once; the ten biggest clones make up 0.1% to 0.15%. The clonotype comes from a man aged 18-30 years in good health. The material sequenced was naive CD4+ T cells sorted from blood. Subset meaning: CD45RA+ positively selected. The J gene is TRBJ1-2, the V gene TRBV6-1; D possibly corresponds to TRBD1 (6 bases). DNA of the CDR3: TGTGCCAGCAGTGAAACGGGACACGGATACTATGGCTACACCTTC. Encoded protein: CASSETGHGYYGYTF.